These 21 T cell receptor beta chains share one sample of origin, sequenced in a study of T cells in Graves' hyperthyroidism and ophthalmopathy. Amplified TCR beta CDR3 regions came from RNA transcripts. An initial round of RT-PCR targeting the TCR CDR3 relied on the HTBI primer set. TCRdb passed the multiplex PCR reads through MiXCR, listing each CDR3 protein once. The table includes 560,000 or so distinct CDR3 sequences, nearly 20% detected once. Sequences were obtained from blood. These receptors all come from a man in his forties with Graves' ophthalmopathy.

This clonotype has at least ten counts. The chain couples TRBV7-2 to TRBJ2-3; TRBD2 agrees at 8 bases. The trim removed 2 bases at V and 3 bases at J, leaving 4 bases unmatched. Germline-derived CDR1 and CDR2 are SGHTA and FQGNSA. The CDR3 runs to 15 residues. The CDR3 reads CASSLYSGRTDTQYF. DNA of the CDR3: TGTGCCAGCAGCTTATACAGCGGGAGAACAGATACGCAGTATTTT.

This clonotype was seen at least ten times. The chain employs TRBV7-3 and TRBJ2-5, with 14 bases fitting TRBD2. The ends lost 5 bases at V and 7 bases at J; junction bases unmatched: 9. Germline V gene lookup returns CDR1 SGHTA and CDR2 FQGTGA. The CDR3 is 16 amino acids. The CDR3 sequence is CASSPRTSGGRGTQYF. In DNA form, the CDR3 reads TGTGCCAGCAGCCCCCGGACTAGCGGGGGGCGGGGGACCCAGTACTTC.

This clonotype was observed a handful of times. This chain connects TRBV15 to TRBJ1-4; D is unclear. This CDR3 is built from 15 residues. Germline assignment: CDR1 LNHNV and CDR2 YYDKDF (reference sequence). Trimming left V 0 bases short and J 8 bases short, with 13 bases between. CDR3 nucleotides: TGTGCCACCAGCAGAGAGGGCATCCCAAGCGAAAAACTGTTTTTT. This gives the protein CATSREGIPSEKLFF.

Of note for this clonotype: Given a much more abundant clone one base away, this may be a read error. The chain is built from TRBV7-3 and TRBJ1-1; 7 bases map to TRBD1. CDR1 is SGHTA, CDR2 FQGTGA, per germline. The length of the CDR3 is 13 residues. DNA of the CDR3: TGTGCCAGCGGCTTGACAGGGAAAACTGAAGCTTTCTTT. This gives the protein CASGLTGKTEAFF.

This clonotype came up many times. This chain connects TRBV18 to TRBJ2-7, with a possible D match to TRBD1 (6 bases). The CDR3 has 14 residues. CDR1 is KGHSH and CDR2 is LQKENI in the germline V gene. Trimming took 5 bases from V and 0 from J, leaving 11 bases between them. This CDR3 reads CASSSTGSSYEQYF. In nucleotides, the CDR3 is TGTGCCAGCTCATCAACAGGGAGCTCCTACGAGCAGTACTTC.

The chain is built from TRBV7-9 and TRBJ1-5; D unclear. V lost 5 bases, J lost 4 bases, and 15 bases lay in between. This CDR3 has 15 amino acids. The germline V gene encodes CDR1 SEHNR and CDR2 FQNEAQ (reference sequence). Written as DNA, the CDR3 is TGTGCCAGCAGCCCCCAGGAGGGCGTTAATCAGCCCCAGCATTTT. As protein: CASSPQEGVNQPQHF.

This clonotype was seen a handful of times. The rearrangement joins TRBV5-1 to TRBJ2-2; 7 bases line up with TRBD1. This CDR3 contains 15 residues. V lost 4 bases to trimming and J lost 2 bases; unmatched junction nucleotides: 5. Germline V gene lookup returns CDR1 SGHRS and CDR2 YFSETQ. The chain's CDR3 is CASSAGTANTGELFF. For the CDR3, the DNA is TGCGCCAGCAGCGCCGGGACAGCAAACACCGGGGAGCTGTTTTTT.

This clonotype was counted once. This may arise from a read error, as a much more abundant clone is one base away. The chain uses TRBV20-1 and TRBJ2-7; TRBD1 is a possible D gene (5 bases). The CDR3 totals 13 residues. V was pared by 0 bases and J by 7 bases, with 13 bases between. Germline-derived CDR1 and CDR2 are DFQATT and SNEGSKA (reference sequence). CDR3 sequence (DNA): TGCAGTGCTAGAGATAGGACACCAAATGAGCAGTACTTC. Encoded protein: CSARDRTPNEQYF.

This clonotype was recorded at least ten times. The DNA for the CDR3 is TGTGCCAGCAGTCAAGTGGGGCCCTACGAGCAGTACTTC. This gives the protein CASSQVGPYEQYF. The chain has TRBV28 and TRBJ2-7; TRBD1 is a possible D gene (5 bases). V was clipped by 5 bases and J by 2 bases, with 10 bases between them. CDR3 length equals 13 residues. Germline V lookup: CDR1 MDHEN, CDR2 SYDVKM.

This clonotype was seen only a few times. This chain's CDR3 is CASSSWTGGSSYNSPLHF. The CDR3 nucleotides are TGTGCCAGCAGTTCATGGACAGGGGGAAGCTCCTATAATTCACCCCTCCACTTT. V and J are TRBV12-3 or TRBV12-4 and TRBJ1-6; TRBD1 agrees at 10 bases. The CDR3 totals 18 residues. Trimming took 4 bases from V and 0 from J; bases not matched to a gene: 6.

The chain joins TRBV30 to TRBJ1-2; no definite D call. V was pared by 2 bases and J by 4 bases, with 14 bases between. Germline assignment: CDR1 GTSNPN and CDR2 SVGIG (reference sequence). The CDR3 sequence is 14 residues long. The DNA of the CDR3 is TGTGCCTGGAGTATATCGACTGCTAGCTATGGCTACACCTTC. Protein product: CAWSISTASYGYTF.

The gene calls are TRBV5-1 and TRBJ2-1; 12 nucleotides agree with TRBD2. This CDR3 spans 16 amino acids. The V segment lost 0 bases and the J segment 9 bases; nucleotides outside the gene matches: 7. The germline V gene encodes CDR1 SGHRS and CDR2 YFSETQ. CDR3 amino acids: CASSLDSGLAGFEQFF. In nucleotides, the CDR3 is TGCGCCAGCAGCTTGGACTCCGGACTAGCGGGATTTGAGCAGTTCTTC. Together with reference TRBV5-1 and TRBJ2-1, the CDR3 gives the full variable domain: KAGVTQTPRYLIKTRGQQVTLSCSPISGHRSVSWYQQTPGQGLQFLFEYFSETQRNKGNFPGRFSGRQFSNSRSEMNVSTLELGDSALYLCASSLDSGLAGFEQFFGPGTRLTVL.

The V gene is TRBV7-6, the J gene TRBJ2-5; 7 bases line up with TRBD1. The CDR3 length is 15 residues. In germline, CDR1 is SGHVS, CDR2 FNYEAQ. V shed 5 bases, J shed 4 bases, and the junction held 10 bases outside the gene matches. CDR3 DNA: TGTGCCAGCAGCGGCGGAACAGGGGTAGGAGAGACCCAGTACTTC. This sequence encodes CASSGGTGVGETQYF.

The rearrangement links TRBV28 to TRBJ2-7; no firm D call. Germline V gene sequence: CDR1 MDHEN, CDR2 SYDVKM. This CDR3 region has 14 residues. V dropped 5 bases and J dropped 3 bases, with 14 bases sitting between them. The CDR3 loop reads CASSPSPPYYEQYF. DNA of the CDR3: TGTGCCAGCAGTCCCTCCCCACCGTACTACGAGCAGTACTTC.

The chain joins TRBV5-1 to TRBJ2-5; possibly TRBD1 or TRBD2 for D (6 bases each). The CDR3 sequence is 16 residues long. The germline V and J ends were trimmed by 7 bases and 5 bases, with 24 bases remaining between them. CDR1 and CDR2 (germline): SGHRS, YFSETQ. The CDR3 sequence is CASADARLGGFETQYF. CDR3 bases: TGCGCCAGCGCAGACGCCCGGTTAGGGGGGTTTGAGACCCAGTACTTC.

About this clonotype: This could be a read error, since a much larger clone is one nucleotide away. The gene calls are TRBV28 and TRBJ2-3, with TRBD2 matching 7 bases. The CDR3 is made up of 15 amino acids. CDR1 is MDHEN and CDR2 is SYDVKM in the germline V gene. The DNA of the CDR3 is TGTACCAGCTCACTAGCGAGCACTTACACAGATACGCAGTATTTT. Translation gives CTSSLASTYTDTQYF. Filled out from reference TRBV28 and TRBJ2-3, the complete variable domain reads DVKVTQSSRYLVKRTGEKVFLECVQDMDHENMFWYRQDPGLGLRLIYFSYDVKMKEKGDIPEGYSVSREKKERFSLILESASTNQTSMYLCTSSLASTYTDTQYFGPGTRLTVL.

This clonotype was recorded a few times. The chain uses TRBV14 and TRBJ1-6; possible D gene TRBD1, 5 bases. V was shortened by 4 bases and J by 11 bases, with 18 bases between the two germline ends. CDR1 is SGHDN, CDR2 FVKESK, per germline. This CDR3 has 15 residues. Here the CDR3 reads CASSPGGPKFPPLHF. In DNA, the CDR3 is TGTGCCAGCAGCCCCGGGGGACCGAAGTTCCCACCCCTCCACTTT.

J is TRBJ2-5 and V is TRBV12-3 or TRBV12-4; D ambiguous. Trimming took off 8 bases at V and 2 bases at J, with 6 bases between the two ends. There are 11 residues in the CDR3. The CDR3 loop is CASSDQETQYF. In DNA, the CDR3 is TGTGCCAGCTCCGATCAAGAGACCCAGTACTTC.

This clonotype has only a few counts. The chain carries TRBV7-8 and TRBJ1-1, with 7 bases aligning to TRBD1. The CDR3 contains 15 residues. Trimming cost V 5 bases and J 4 bases; bases outside gene matches: 10. The germline V gene has CDR1 SGHVS and CDR2 FQNEAQ. The CDR3 reads CASSPSTGVGTEAFF. CDR3 DNA: TGTGCCAGCAGCCCCTCCACAGGGGTAGGCACTGAAGCTTTCTTT.

This clonotype has only a few counts. The chain employs TRBV5-1 and TRBJ2-2, with D possibly being TRBD2 (6 bases). Trimming removed 4 bases from V and 1 base from J, with 11 bases in between. The CDR3 contains 15 residues. Germline CDR1 is SGHRS and CDR2 is YFSETQ. This CDR3 reads CASSPGGMNTGELFF. CDR3 nucleotide sequence: TGCGCCAGCAGCCCCGGCGGGATGAACACCGGGGAGCTGTTTTTT.

The CDR3: CSASPGVPQHF. DNA for the CDR3: TGCAGTGCCTCCCCGGGTGTGCCCCAGCATTTT. This chain joins TRBV20-1 and TRBJ1-5; D call uncertain. The CDR3 consists of 11 residues. Trimming shortened V by 6 bases and J by 9 bases, and 12 bases separated the two germline ends. The germline V gene encodes CDR1 DFQATT and CDR2 SNEGSKA (reference sequence).